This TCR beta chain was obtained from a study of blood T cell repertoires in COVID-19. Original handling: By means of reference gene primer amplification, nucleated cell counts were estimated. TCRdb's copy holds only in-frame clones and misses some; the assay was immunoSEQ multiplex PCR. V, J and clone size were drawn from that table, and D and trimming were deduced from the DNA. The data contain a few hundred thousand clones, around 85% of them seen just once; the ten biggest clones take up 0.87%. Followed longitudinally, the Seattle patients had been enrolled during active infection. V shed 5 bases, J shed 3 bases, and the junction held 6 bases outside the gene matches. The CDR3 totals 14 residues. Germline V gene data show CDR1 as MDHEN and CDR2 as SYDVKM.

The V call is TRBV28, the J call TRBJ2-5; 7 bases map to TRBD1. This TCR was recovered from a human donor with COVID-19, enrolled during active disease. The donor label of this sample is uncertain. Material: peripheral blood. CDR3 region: CASSRYRGEETQYF. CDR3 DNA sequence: TGTGCCAGCAGTAGATACAGGGGCGAAGAGACCCAGTACTTC.